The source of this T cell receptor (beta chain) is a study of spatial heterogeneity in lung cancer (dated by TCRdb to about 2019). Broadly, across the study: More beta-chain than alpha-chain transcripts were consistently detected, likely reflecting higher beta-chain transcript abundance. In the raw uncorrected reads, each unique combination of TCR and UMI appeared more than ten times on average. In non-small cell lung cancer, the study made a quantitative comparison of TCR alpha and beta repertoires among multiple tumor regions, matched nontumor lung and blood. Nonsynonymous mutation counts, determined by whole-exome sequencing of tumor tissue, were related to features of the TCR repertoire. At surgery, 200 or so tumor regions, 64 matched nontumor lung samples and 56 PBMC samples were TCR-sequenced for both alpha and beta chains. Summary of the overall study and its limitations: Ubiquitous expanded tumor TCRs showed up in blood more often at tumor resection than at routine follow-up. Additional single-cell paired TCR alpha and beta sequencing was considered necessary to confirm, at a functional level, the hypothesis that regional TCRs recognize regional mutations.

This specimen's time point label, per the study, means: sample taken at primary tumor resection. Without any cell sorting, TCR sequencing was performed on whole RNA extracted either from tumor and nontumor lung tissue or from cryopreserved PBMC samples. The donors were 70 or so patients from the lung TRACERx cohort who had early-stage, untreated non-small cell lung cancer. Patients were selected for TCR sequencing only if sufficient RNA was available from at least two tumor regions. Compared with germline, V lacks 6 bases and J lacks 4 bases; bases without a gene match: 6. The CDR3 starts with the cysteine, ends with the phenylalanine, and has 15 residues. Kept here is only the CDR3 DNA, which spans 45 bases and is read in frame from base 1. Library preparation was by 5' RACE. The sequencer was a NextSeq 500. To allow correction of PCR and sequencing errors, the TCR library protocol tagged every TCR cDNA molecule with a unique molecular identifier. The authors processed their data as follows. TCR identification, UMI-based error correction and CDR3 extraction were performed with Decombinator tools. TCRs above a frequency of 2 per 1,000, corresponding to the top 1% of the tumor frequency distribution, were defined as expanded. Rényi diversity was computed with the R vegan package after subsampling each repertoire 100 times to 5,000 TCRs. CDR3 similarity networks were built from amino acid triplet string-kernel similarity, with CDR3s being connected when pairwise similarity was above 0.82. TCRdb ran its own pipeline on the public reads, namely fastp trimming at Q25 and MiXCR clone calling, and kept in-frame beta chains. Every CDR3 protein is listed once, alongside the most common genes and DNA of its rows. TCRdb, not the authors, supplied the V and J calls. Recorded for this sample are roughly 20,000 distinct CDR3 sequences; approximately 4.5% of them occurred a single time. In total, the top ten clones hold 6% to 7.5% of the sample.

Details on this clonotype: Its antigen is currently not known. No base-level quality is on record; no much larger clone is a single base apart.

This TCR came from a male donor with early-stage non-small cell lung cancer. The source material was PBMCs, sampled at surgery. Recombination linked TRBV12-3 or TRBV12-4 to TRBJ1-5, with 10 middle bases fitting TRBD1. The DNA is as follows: TGTGCCAGCAGGAAGGGACAGGGGATGAATCAGCCCCAGCATTTT. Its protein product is CASRKGQGMNQPQHF.